This entry is about one TCR beta chain. Its antigen remains undetermined. No per-base quality is available; no much larger clone lies one base away. V is clipped by 0 bases and J by 8 bases, and the sequence between their germline boundaries is 11 bases long. The CDR3 contains 13 residues, cysteine and phenylalanine counted. Solely the CDR3 DNA is kept, with 39 bases framed from the first base. CDR1 LGHNA and CDR2 YSLEER are derived from the germline V gene. Whole blood was collected in K2EDTA tubes by collaborating institutions according to the institutions' own protocols. For TCRbeta analysis, collaborator samples were shipped as frozen whole blood, as isolated PBMCs, or as DNA extracted from either sample type. The sample is drawn from a study of blood T cell repertoires in COVID-19 (dated by TCRdb to 2018 to 2020). A note on the overall study: The collaborator samples originated in the United States, Italy and Spain and spanned the acute and convalescent phases of COVID-19. Samples came from the ongoing ImmuneRACE study (first 160 participants) plus 1,254 subjects from 6 global collaborators. The repertoires were made available in a free public database intended to serve as a resource for research on the immune response to SARS-CoV-2. The material from the prospective study consisted of cDNA or gDNA derived from T cells, B-cell-depleted T cells, or PBMCs. Subjects who had been exposed to COVID-19, were actively infected with it, or had recovered from it provided the deeply sampled blood TCRbeta repertoires that made up the dataset. Sample metadata almost always included a de-identified subject ID, COVID-19 status, age in years and sex. Where available, HLA class I and class II types were taken from metadata supplied by the sample provider and were not determined by assay-based typing. What the study reported, not specific to this receptor: How much clinical and demographic metadata was included differed by source and by participant, and the metadata was provided uncurated.

TCRbeta CDR3 regions were amplified from genomic DNA using the immunoSEQ Assay, a bias-controlled multiplex PCR. The authors processed their data as follows. The number of nucleated cells in each sample was estimated by amplification of reference gene primers within the assay. To quantify the absolute abundance of each unique TCRbeta CDR3 rearrangement, sequence reads were collapsed and filtered. For each sample, productive Simpson clonality was calculated as the square root of Simpson's diversity index over productive rearrangements. TCRdb provides this immuneACCESS table in a form limited to in-frame rearrangements. Some clones are lacking; in checked studies, under half of them reflect an unresolved V gene, and why the rest are absent is not known. That table is the source of V, J and clone size, and D and trimming were worked out from the DNA. Here the sample has under 50,000 clones; about nine tenths occur a single time. 7.2% of the sample goes to the ten largest clones.

The V gene is TRBV4-3 and the J gene is TRBJ2-7; the best D guess is TRBD2, with 6 bases matching. The material sequenced was peripheral blood. The sequence was collected from a human donor in a cohort sampled during active COVID-19. The CDR3 corresponds to CASSQDPGSKQYF. The bases read TGCGCCAGCAGCCAAGATCCCGGGAGCAAGCAGTACTTC.